This entry features one TCR beta chain sequence. From the RT-PCR reads, TCRdb called clonotypes with MiXCR, one entry per CDR3 protein. The sample holds 180,000 or so distinct CDR3 sequences, about 12% seen once. This specimen comes from a study of response to subunit inactivated influenza vaccine. This same sample was also taken into another study, of T cells expressing NK-cell markers. This second report adds: Researchers built TCR beta cDNA using 5'RACE template switching with UMIs.

This TCR was sampled from a man aged 50-60 years who received an inactivated influenza vaccine. Sequenced here: CD8+ T cells sorted from PBMCs, sampled 11 to 12 days after vaccination.

The CDR3 DNA is TGTGCCAGCAGTTTAAGAGGTGTCTACGAGCAGTACTTC. Translated: CASSLRGVYEQYF. The chain uses TRBV27 and TRBJ2-7, with D unclear. Germline V gene sequence: CDR1 MNHEY, CDR2 SMNVEV (reference sequence). The CDR3 is 13 amino acids. V lost 2 bases and J 3 bases, leaving 8 bases between the germline ends.